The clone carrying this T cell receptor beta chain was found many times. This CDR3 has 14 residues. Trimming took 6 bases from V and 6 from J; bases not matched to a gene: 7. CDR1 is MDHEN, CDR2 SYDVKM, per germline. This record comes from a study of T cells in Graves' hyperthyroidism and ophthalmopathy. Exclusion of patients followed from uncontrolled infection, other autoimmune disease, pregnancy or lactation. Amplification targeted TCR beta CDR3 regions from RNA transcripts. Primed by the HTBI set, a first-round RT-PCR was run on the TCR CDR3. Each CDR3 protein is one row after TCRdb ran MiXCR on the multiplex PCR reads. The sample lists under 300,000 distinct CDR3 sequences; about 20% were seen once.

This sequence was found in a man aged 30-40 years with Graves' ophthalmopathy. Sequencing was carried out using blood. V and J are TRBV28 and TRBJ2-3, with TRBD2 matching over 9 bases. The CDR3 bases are TGTGCCAGCAGCCAACCGACTAGCGGCGATACGCAGTATTTT. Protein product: CASSQPTSGDTQYF. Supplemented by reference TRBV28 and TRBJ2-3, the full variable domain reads DVKVTQSSRYLVKRTGEKVFLECVQDMDHENMFWYRQDPGLGLRLIYFSYDVKMKEKGDIPEGYSVSREKKERFSLILESASTNQTSMYLCASSQPTSGDTQYFGPGTRLTVL.